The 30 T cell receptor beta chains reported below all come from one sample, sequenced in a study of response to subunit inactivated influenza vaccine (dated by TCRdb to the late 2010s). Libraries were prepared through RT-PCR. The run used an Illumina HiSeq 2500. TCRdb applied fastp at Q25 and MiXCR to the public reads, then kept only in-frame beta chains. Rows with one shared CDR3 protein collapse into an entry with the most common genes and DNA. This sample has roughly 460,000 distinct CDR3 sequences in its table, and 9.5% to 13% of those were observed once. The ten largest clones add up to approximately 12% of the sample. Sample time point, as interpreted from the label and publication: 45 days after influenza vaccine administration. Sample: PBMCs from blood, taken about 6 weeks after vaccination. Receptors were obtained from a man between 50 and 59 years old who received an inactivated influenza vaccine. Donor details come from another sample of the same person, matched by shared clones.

Here the CDR3 DNA reads TGTGCCAGCAGTAGTCTGGGGCAGGGAGGGCTCGAGCAGTACTTC. Translated: CASSSLGQGGLEQYF. The J gene is TRBJ2-7, the V gene TRBV11-2, with 7 bases matching TRBD2. Germline lookup yields CDR1 SGHAT and CDR2 FQNNGV. This CDR3 has 15 amino acids. The V and J ends lost 6 bases and 6 bases, in that order; junction bases with no gene match: 14.

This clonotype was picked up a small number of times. The CDR3 spells CASSLGLAGVEQYF. Written as DNA, the CDR3 is TGTGCCAGCAGCTTAGGACTAGCGGGAGTCGAGCAGTACTTC. The chain has TRBV7-2 and TRBJ2-7; 12 bases line up with TRBD2. The CDR3 runs 14 residues. V gave up 1 base and J gave up 6 bases; unmatched junction bases: 1. Germline-derived CDR1 and CDR2 are SGHTA and FQGNSA.

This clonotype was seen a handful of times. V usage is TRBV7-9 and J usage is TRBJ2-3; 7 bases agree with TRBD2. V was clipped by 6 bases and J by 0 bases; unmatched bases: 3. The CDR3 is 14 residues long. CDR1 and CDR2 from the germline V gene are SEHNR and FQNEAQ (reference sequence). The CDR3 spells CASRERDSTDTQYF. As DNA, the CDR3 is TGTGCCAGCAGGGAGCGGGACAGCACAGATACGCAGTATTTT.

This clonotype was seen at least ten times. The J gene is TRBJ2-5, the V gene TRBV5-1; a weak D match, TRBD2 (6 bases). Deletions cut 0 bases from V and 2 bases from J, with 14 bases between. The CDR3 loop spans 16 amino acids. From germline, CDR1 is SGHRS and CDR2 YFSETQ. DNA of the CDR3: TGCGCCAGCAGCTTGGGGGGGAGGAGACCACAAGAGACCCAGTACTTC. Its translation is CASSLGGRRPQETQYF.

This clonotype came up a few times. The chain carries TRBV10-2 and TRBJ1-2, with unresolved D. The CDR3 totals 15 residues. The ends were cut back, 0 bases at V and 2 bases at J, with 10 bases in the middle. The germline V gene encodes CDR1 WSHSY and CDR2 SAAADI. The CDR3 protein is CASSESPSRNYGYTF. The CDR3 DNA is TGCGCCAGCAGTGAGTCACCTAGCAGGAACTATGGCTACACCTTC.

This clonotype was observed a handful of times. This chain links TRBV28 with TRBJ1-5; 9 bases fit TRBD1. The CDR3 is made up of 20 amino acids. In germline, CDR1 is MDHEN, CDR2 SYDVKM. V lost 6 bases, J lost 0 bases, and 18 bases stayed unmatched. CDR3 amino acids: CASRSRHGTGRAYSNQPQHF. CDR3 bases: TGTGCCAGCAGGTCTCGCCACGGGACAGGGCGCGCCTATAGCAATCAGCCCCAGCATTTT.

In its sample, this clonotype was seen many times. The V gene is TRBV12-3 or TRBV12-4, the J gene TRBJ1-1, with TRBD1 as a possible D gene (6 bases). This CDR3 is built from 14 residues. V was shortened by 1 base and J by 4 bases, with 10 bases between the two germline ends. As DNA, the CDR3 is TGTGCCAGCAGTTTAGAGAGGACAGTCACTGAAGCTTTCTTT. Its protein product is CASSLERTVTEAFF.

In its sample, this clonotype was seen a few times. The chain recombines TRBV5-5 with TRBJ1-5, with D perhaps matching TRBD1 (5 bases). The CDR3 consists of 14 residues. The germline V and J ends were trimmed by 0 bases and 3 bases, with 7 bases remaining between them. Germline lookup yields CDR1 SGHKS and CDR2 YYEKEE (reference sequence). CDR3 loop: CASSLVGANQPQHF. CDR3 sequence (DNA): TGTGCCAGCAGCTTGGTAGGGGCCAATCAGCCCCAGCATTTT.

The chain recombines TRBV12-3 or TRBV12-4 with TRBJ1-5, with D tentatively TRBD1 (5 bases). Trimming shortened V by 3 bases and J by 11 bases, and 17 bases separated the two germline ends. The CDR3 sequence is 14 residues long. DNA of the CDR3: TGTGCCAGCAGTTTGGCCACAGGTGCCCCCGCCCAGCATTTT. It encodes CASSLATGAPAQHF.

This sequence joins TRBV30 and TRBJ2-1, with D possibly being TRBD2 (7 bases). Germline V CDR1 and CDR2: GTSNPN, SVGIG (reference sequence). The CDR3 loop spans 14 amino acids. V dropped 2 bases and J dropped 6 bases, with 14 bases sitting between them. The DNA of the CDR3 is TGTGCCTGGAGTAAGGGAGGGGGGGCCAATGAGCAGTTCTTC. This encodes CAWSKGGGANEQFF.

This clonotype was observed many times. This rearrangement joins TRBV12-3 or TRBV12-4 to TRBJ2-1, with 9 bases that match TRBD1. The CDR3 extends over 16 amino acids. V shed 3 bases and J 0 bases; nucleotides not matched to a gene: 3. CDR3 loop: CASSLGQGFSYNEQFF. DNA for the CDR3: TGTGCCAGCAGTTTGGGACAGGGTTTCTCCTACAATGAGCAGTTCTTC.

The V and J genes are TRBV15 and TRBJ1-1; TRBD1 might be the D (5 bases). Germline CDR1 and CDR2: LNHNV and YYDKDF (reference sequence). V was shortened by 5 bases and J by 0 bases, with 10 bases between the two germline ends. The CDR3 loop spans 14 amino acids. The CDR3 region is CATSAGTVNTEAFF. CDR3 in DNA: TGTGCCACCAGCGCCGGGACGGTGAACACTGAAGCTTTCTTT.

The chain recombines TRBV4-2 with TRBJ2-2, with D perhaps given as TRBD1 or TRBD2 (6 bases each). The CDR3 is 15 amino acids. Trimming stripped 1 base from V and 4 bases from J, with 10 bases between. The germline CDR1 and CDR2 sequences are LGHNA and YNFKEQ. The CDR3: CASSQGGALTGELFF. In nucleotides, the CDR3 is TGTGCCAGCAGCCAAGGGGGGGCCCTCACCGGGGAGCTGTTTTTT.

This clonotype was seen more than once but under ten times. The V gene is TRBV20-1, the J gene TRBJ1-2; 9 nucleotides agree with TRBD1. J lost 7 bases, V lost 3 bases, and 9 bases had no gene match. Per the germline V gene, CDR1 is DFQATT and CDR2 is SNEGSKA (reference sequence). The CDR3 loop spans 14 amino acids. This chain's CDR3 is CSAREQGARGGYTF. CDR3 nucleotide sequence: TGCAGTGCTAGGGAACAGGGGGCGCGGGGTGGCTACACCTTC.

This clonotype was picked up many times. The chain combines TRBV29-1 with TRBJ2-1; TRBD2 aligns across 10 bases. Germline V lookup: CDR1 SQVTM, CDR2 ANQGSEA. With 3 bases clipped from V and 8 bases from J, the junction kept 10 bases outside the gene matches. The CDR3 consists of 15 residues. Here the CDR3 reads CSVDSAGGTVDEQFF. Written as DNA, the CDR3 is TGCAGCGTTGATTCAGCGGGAGGGACCGTGGATGAGCAGTTCTTC.

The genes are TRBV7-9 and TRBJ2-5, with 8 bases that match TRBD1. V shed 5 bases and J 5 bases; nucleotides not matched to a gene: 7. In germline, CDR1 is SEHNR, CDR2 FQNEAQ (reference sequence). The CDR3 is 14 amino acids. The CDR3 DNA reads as TGTGCCAGCAGCGCCGACAGGGGATCGGAGACCCAGTACTTC. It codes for CASSADRGSETQYF.

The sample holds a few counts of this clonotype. The CDR3 nucleotides read TGTGCCAGCAGCTTCCGGGCAGGGGAATTGGGTGGCTACACCTTC. Translating gives CASSFRAGELGGYTF. The chain employs TRBV7-2 and TRBJ1-2, with D possibly TRBD1 on 6 matching bases. Trimming shortened V by 3 bases and J by 7 bases, and 18 bases separated the two germline ends. The germline V gene encodes CDR1 SGHTA and CDR2 FQGNSA. The CDR3 is 15 residues long.

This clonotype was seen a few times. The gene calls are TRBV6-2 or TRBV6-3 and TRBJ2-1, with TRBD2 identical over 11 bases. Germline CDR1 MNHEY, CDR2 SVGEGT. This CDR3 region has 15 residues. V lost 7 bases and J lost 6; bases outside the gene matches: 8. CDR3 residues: CASTTGGLAGNEQFF. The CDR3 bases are TGTGCCAGCACCACGGGAGGACTAGCGGGCAATGAGCAGTTCTTC.

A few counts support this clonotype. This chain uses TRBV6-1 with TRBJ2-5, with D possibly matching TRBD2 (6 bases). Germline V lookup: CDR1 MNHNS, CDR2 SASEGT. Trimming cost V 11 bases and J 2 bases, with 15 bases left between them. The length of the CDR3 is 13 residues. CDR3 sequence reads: CAGSYGGQETQYF. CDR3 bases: TGTGCCGGATCATACGGGGGACAAGAGACCCAGTACTTC.

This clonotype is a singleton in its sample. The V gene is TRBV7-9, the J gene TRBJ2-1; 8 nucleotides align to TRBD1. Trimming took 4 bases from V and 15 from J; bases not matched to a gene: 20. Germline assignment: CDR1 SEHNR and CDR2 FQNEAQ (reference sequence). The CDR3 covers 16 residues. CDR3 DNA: TGTGCCAGCAGCTCATTCCGGGACAGGACCGGAACGGTCAGGTTCTTC. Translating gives CASSSFRDRTGTVRFF.

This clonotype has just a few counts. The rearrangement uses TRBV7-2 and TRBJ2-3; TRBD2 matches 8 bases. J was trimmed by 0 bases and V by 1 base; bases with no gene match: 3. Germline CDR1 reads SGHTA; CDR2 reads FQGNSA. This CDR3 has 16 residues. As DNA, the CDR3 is TGTGCCAGCAGCTTAGGGCGGGGGGAAAGCACAGATACGCAGTATTTT. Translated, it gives CASSLGRGESTDTQYF.

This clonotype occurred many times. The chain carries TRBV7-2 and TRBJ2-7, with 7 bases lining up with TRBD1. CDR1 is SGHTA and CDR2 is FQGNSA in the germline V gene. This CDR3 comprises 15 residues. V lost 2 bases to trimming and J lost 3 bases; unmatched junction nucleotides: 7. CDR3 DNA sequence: TGTGCCAGCAGCTTAAGTCTACAGGGGAGCTACGAGCAGTACTTC. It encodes CASSLSLQGSYEQYF. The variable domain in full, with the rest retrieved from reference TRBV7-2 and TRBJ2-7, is GAGVSQSPSNKVTEKGKDVELRCDPISGHTALYWYRQSLGQGLEFLIYFQGNSAPDKSGLPSDRFSAERTGGSVSTLTIQRTQQEDSAVYLCASSLSLQGSYEQYFGPGTRLTVT.

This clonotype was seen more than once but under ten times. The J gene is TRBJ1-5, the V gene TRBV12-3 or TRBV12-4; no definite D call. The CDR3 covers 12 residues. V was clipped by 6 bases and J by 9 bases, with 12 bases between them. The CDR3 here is CASSPTLSPQHF. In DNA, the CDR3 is TGTGCCAGCAGCCCCACTTTATCGCCCCAGCATTTT.

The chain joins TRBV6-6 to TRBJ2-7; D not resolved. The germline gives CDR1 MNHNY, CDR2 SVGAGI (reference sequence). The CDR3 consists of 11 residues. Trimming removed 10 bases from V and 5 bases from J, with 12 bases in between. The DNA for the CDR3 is TGTGCCAATGGGGAAGGTCACGAGCAGTACTTC. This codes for CANGEGHEQYF.

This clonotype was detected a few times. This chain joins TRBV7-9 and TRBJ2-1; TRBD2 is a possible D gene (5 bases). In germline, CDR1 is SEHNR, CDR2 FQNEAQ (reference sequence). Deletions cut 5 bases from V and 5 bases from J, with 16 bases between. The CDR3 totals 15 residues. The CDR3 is CASSPSGRSHNEQFF. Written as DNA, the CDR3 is TGTGCCAGCAGCCCATCGGGGAGATCCCACAATGAGCAGTTCTTC.

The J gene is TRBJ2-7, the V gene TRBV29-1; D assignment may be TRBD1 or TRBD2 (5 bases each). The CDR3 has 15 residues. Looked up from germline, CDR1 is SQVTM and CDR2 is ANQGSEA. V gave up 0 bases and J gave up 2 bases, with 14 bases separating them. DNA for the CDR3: TGCAGCGTTGAAGAGGCCAGGGAGTCGGCCTACGAGCAGTACTTC. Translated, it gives CSVEEARESAYEQYF.

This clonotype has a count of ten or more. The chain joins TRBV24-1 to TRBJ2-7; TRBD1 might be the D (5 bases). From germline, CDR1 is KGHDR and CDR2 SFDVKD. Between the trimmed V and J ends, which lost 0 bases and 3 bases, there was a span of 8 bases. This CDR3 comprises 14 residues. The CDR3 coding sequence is TGTGCCACCAGTGATTTGAGACAGTGCTACGAGCAGTACTTC. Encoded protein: CATSDLRQCYEQYF.

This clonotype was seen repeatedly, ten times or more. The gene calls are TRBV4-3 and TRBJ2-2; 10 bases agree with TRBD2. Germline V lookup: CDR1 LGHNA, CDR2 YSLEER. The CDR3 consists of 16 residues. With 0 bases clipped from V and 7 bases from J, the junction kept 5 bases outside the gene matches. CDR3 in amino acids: CASSQDVAGGGGELFF. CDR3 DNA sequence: TGCGCCAGCAGCCAAGATGTAGCGGGAGGTGGCGGGGAGCTGTTTTTT.

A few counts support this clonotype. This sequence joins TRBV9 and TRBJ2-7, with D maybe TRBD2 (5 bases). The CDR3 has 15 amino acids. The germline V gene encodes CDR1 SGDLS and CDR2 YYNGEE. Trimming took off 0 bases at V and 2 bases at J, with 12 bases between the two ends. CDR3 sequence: CASSVAPGKAYEQYF. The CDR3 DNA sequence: TGTGCCAGCAGCGTAGCCCCCGGGAAGGCCTACGAGCAGTACTTC.

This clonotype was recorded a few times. This CDR3 reads CASSLYGQSGETQYF. The CDR3 DNA sequence: TGTGCCAGCAGCTTATACGGACAGTCCGGCGAGACCCAGTACTTC. The chain employs TRBV7-2 and TRBJ2-5; TRBD1 might be the D (6 bases). Trimming shortened V by 2 bases and J by 5 bases, and 15 bases separated the two germline ends. The CDR3 is 15 amino acids. Germline assignment: CDR1 SGHTA and CDR2 FQGNSA.